What follows describes a single T cell receptor (beta chain). Per the authors' pipeline: Reference gene primer amplification gave nucleated cell count estimates. The repertoire was sequenced with immunoSEQ multiplex PCR; TCRdb's copy has only in-frame clones and lacks some. V, J and clone size are those of that table, while D and trimming were read from the DNA. In the table there are tens of thousands of clones, 70% to 90% of which are singletons. The data derive from a study of blood T cell repertoires in COVID-19. Study-wide context: Donors in the United States, Italy and Spain gave samples during acute or convalescent COVID-19. T cells, B-cell-depleted T cells, or PBMCs supplied cDNA or gDNA.

V was pared by 3 bases and J by 3 bases, with 14 bases between. CDR1 is MDHEN, CDR2 SYDVKM, per germline. This CDR3 is 15 amino acids long. This TCR derives from an older woman with acute or convalescent COVID-19. J is TRBJ1-2 and V is TRBV28; possible D gene TRBD1, 5 bases. Sequencing used peripheral blood. The CDR3 sequence is CASSFSGSRDYGYTF. DNA of the CDR3: TGTGCCAGCAGTTTTTCAGGGTCCAGGGACTATGGCTACACCTTC.